The rows below give T cell receptor beta chains drawn from one sample of a study of blood T cell repertoires in COVID-19. Using immunoSEQ multiplex PCR, the repertoire was profiled, and TCRdb retains in-frame clones only, with some absent. The sample includes about 180,000 clones, around 83% of them seen just once. The source material was peripheral blood. These receptors were collected from a woman aged 25-40 years with active or convalescent COVID-19. Both conserved end residues are part of each CDR3. A D gene is named only where the DNA matches it firmly. Clone size is given for some rows only: seen once, a few or many times, or a class if the clone is expanded.

clone_size,j_call,d_call,v_call,cdr3_aa,cdr3_nt
few,TRBJ1-2,TRBD1,TRBV28,CASSSPGQQAPNYGYTF,TGTGCCAGCAGCTCCCCGGGACAGCAGGCTCCTAACTATGGCTACACCTTC
.,TRBJ1-1,.,TRBV5-4,CASSLRGGTEAFF,TGTGCCAGCAGCTTGAGGGGGGGCACTGAAGCTTTCTTT
few,TRBJ1-2,TRBD1,TRBV28,CASRGQGYGYTF,TGTGCCAGCAGGGGACAGGGCTATGGCTACACCTTC
.,TRBJ2-1,.,TRBV6-5,CASSFSGDEQFF,TGTGCCAGCAGTTTCTCAGGGGATGAGCAGTTCTTC
few,TRBJ2-2,.,TRBV10-1,CASSEFRFPNTGELFF,TGCGCCAGCAGTGAGTTCCGGTTTCCGAACACCGGGGAGCTGTTTTTT
few,TRBJ2-7,TRBD1,TRBV2,CASTHGGTGDYEQYF,TGTGCCAGCACTCACGGAGGGACAGGGGACTACGAGCAGTACTTC
.,TRBJ2-7,.,TRBV19,CASSIGQGLIYEQYF,TGTGCCAGTAGTATAGGGCAGGGACTCATCTACGAGCAGTACTTC
.,TRBJ1-1,TRBD1,TRBV28,CASSLGQGVDTEAFF,TGTGCCAGCAGTCTAGGACAGGGGGTCGACACTGAAGCTTTCTTT
few,TRBJ2-1,TRBD1,TRBV3-1/TRBV3-2,CASSQAFDRVRLGIEQFF,TGTGCCAGCAGCCAAGCGTTCGACAGGGTCAGGCTAGGCATTGAGCAGTTCTTC
.,TRBJ1-3,.,TRBV19,CVTSGIRGNTIYF,TGTGTCACTTCGGGGATAAGGGGAAACACCATATATTTT
.,TRBJ2-7,.,TRBV3-1/TRBV3-2,CASSQQGATYEQYF,TGTGCCAGCAGCCAACAGGGCGCGACCTACGAGCAGTACTTC
.,TRBJ2-1,.,TRBV4-1,CASSQVRLAIYNEQFF,TGCGCCAGCAGCCAAGTTCGGCTAGCGATCTACAATGAGCAGTTCTTC
.,TRBJ2-7,.,TRBV3-1/TRBV3-2,CASSPSVYEQYF,TGTGCCAGCAGCCCTAGCGTCTACGAGCAGTACTTC
once,TRBJ2-1,.,TRBV5-1,CASSLGQGSYNEQFF,TGCGCCAGCAGCTTGGGGCAGGGGTCCTACAATGAGCAGTTCTTC
.,TRBJ2-1,TRBD1,TRBV11-3,CASSLGTGGVQSSYNEQFF,TGTGCCAGCAGCTTAGGGACAGGGGGCGTCCAAAGCTCCTACAATGAGCAGTTCTTC
.,TRBJ1-6,.,TRBV7-2,CASSLRGQSSYNSPLHF,TGTGCCAGCAGCTTAAGGGGACAAAGCTCCTATAATTCACCCCTCCACTTT
.,TRBJ2-1,TRBD2,TRBV7-9,CASSPSGGAWEQFF,TGTGCCAGCAGCCCTAGCGGGGGGGCCTGGGAGCAGTTCTTC
.,TRBJ1-2,TRBD1,TRBV11-2,CASSLDGQGASNYGYTF,TGTGCCAGCAGCTTAGATGGGCAGGGGGCTTCTAACTATGGCTACACCTTC
.,TRBJ2-1,.,TRBV1,CTSSHPLGEQFF,TGCACCAGCAGCCATCCTCTAGGCGAGCAGTTCTTC
.,TRBJ2-3,TRBD2,TRBV28,CASSLATSGARDTQYF,TGTGCCAGCAGTTTAGCGACTAGCGGGGCTCGGGATACGCAGTATTTT
.,TRBJ1-2,.,TRBV29-1,CSVVHSNYGYTF,TGCAGCGTTGTCCACAGTAACTATGGCTACACCTTC
.,TRBJ1-4,.,TRBV15,CATSRGQVGGKLFF,TGTGCCACCAGCAGAGGACAGGTTGGAGGTAAACTGTTTTTT
.,TRBJ1-2,TRBD1,TRBV4-1,CASSHGQGTNYGYTF,TGCGCCAGCAGCCACGGACAGGGGACTAACTATGGCTACACCTTC
.,TRBJ2-1,TRBD2,TRBV30,CAWNSGGFNNEQFF,TGTGCCTGGAACAGCGGGGGGTTTAACAATGAGCAGTTCTTC
.,TRBJ2-7,.,TRBV18,CASSPQGTTYEQYF,TGTGCCAGCTCCCCCCAGGGGACCACCTACGAGCAGTACTTC
.,TRBJ1-4,.,TRBV6-1,CASSWGRTGEKLFF,TGTGCCAGCAGTTGGGGGAGGACTGGTGAAAAACTGTTTTTT
.,TRBJ2-1,.,TRBV27,CASAYRRGIDEQFF,TGTGCCAGCGCCTACCGGCGCGGGATCGATGAGCAGTTCTTC
.,TRBJ1-3,.,TRBV5-8,CASSLVRGSGNTIYF,TGTGCCAGCAGCTTGGTCAGAGGCTCTGGAAACACCATATATTTT
.,TRBJ1-3,.,TRBV30,CAWSAPGFLGGNTIYF,TGTGCCTGGAGTGCACCAGGGTTCCTAGGTGGAAACACCATATATTTT
.,TRBJ2-3,.,TRBV19,CASSMGTGVQHTQYF,TGTGCCAGTAGTATGGGGACGGGGGTCCAGCATACGCAGTATTTT
.,TRBJ1-2,.,TRBV4-1,CASSQEGGFNYGYTF,TGCGCCAGCAGCCAAGAGGGGGGGTTTAACTATGGCTACACCTTC
.,TRBJ1-1,TRBD1,TRBV27,CASSLQGGYTEAFF,TGTGCCAGCAGTCTACAGGGGGGGTACACTGAAGCTTTCTTT
.,TRBJ1-2,TRBD1,TRBV7-9,CASSPGTGADYGYTF,TGTGCCAGCAGCCCCGGGACAGGAGCCGACTATGGCTACACCTTC
.,TRBJ1-2,.,TRBV28,CASSLGTNYGYTF,TGTGCCAGCAGTCTCGGGACAAACTATGGCTACACCTTC
.,TRBJ2-1,.,TRBV24-1,CATSDSGGQEGIGNEQFF,TGTGCCACCAGTGATTCGGGGGGCCAGGAAGGAATTGGCAATGAGCAGTTCTTC
.,TRBJ2-3,.,TRBV5-1,CASSPRVSGRTDTQYF,TGCGCCAGCAGCCCCCGGGTGAGCGGACGCACAGATACGCAGTATTTT
few,TRBJ1-4,.,TRBV2,CASSEYRTRNEKLFF,TGTGCCAGCAGTGAATATCGGACAAGGAATGAAAAACTGTTTTTT
.,TRBJ1-3,.,TRBV6-6,CASTNSYSGNTIYF,TGTGCCAGCACCAACAGCTACTCTGGAAACACCATATATTTT
.,TRBJ1-3,.,TRBV27,CASSLRRGYGDSGNTIYF,TGTGCCAGCAGTTTACGTCGGGGGTACGGGGACTCTGGAAACACCATATATTTT
.,TRBJ1-6,.,TRBV13,CASSLDGSTNSPLHF,TGTGCCAGCAGCTTAGATGGCAGTACGAATTCACCCCTCCACTTT
.,TRBJ2-2,TRBD1,TRBV3-1/TRBV3-2,CASSQLLRQGARAGELFF,TGTGCCAGCAGCCAACTTCTTCGACAGGGGGCGAGGGCCGGGGAGCTGTTTTTT
.,TRBJ1-6,.,TRBV27,CASRSALGQSPLHF,TGTGCCAGCAGATCGGCCCTAGGTCAGTCACCCCTCCACTTT
.,TRBJ1-1,.,TRBV4-1,CASSQEWGAASEAFF,TGCGCCAGCAGCCAAGAGTGGGGAGCGGCCTCTGAAGCTTTCTTT
.,TRBJ2-1,TRBD2,TRBV13,CASSLGSAGGDEQFF,TGTGCCAGCAGCTTAGGCTCCGCGGGAGGAGATGAGCAGTTCTTC
once,TRBJ2-3,.,TRBV2,CASSGDTMRGTDTQYF,TGTGCCAGCAGTGGGGACACCATGCGAGGGACAGATACGCAGTATTTT